These 20 T cell receptor beta chains share one sample of origin, sequenced in a study of T cell responses to AZD1222 COVID-19 vaccine. Produced via immunoSEQ multiplex PCR; TCRdb's table is partial and in-frame only. This table holds some 110,000 clones, 75% to 90% found once. The material sequenced was peripheral blood, taken 28 days after the second AZD1222 dose. The receptors were gathered from an adult who received the AZD1222 COVID-19 vaccine.

The DNA of the CDR3 is TGTGCCAGCAGCTTAACGGGGCAGGGGTCCTACAATGAGCAGTTCTTC. The encoded protein is CASSLTGQGSYNEQFF. The chain employs TRBV7-3 and TRBJ2-1; weak D call: TRBD1 (6 bases). This CDR3 has 16 amino acids. V shed 0 bases and J shed 1 base, with 10 bases lying between them. Germline V gene lookup returns CDR1 SGHTA and CDR2 FQGTGA.

V and J are TRBV9 and TRBJ2-1; 11 positions agree with TRBD1. Germline-derived CDR1 and CDR2 are SGDLS and YYNGEE. V gave up 4 bases and J gave up 6 bases; unmatched junction bases: 6. The CDR3 spans 15 residues. The CDR3 DNA reads as TGTGCCAGCAGCCAAGGACAGGGGGCGTCCAATGAGCAGTTCTTC. It encodes CASSQGQGASNEQFF.

This chain connects TRBV2 to TRBJ1-1, with D hard to call. V shed 6 bases and J shed 7 bases, with 9 bases lying between them. This CDR3 region has 11 residues. CDR1 and CDR2 from the germline V gene are SNHLY and FYNNEI. The CDR3 is CASRSEIEAFF. DNA for the CDR3: TGTGCCAGCAGGAGCGAGATTGAAGCTTTCTTT.

This rearrangement joins TRBV4-1 to TRBJ1-2; 8 bases agree with TRBD1. Germline V gene data show CDR1 as MGHRA and CDR2 as YSYEKL. V trimming: 4 bases; J trimming: 7 bases; junction bases outside the gene matches: 11. The CDR3 totals 15 residues. The CDR3: CASSRDRGPSVGYTF. The CDR3, as DNA: TGCGCCAGCAGCCGAGACAGGGGCCCTAGTGTTGGCTACACCTTC.

The chain combines TRBV6-2 or TRBV6-3 with TRBJ1-1; D is uncertain. CDR1 and CDR2 (germline): MNHEY, SVGEGT. This CDR3 is built from 13 residues. The V gene lost 5 bases and the J gene lost 4 bases, with 11 bases spanning the gap. CDR3 DNA: TGTGCCAGCAGTCTCTTGCCGAGCACTGAAGCTTTCTTT. This encodes CASSLLPSTEAFF.

The J gene is TRBJ2-3, the V gene TRBV28, with a possible D match to TRBD2 (6 bases). This CDR3 contains 16 residues. Germline CDR1 MDHEN, CDR2 SYDVKM. Between the trimmed V and J ends, which lost 5 bases and 2 bases, there was a span of 17 bases. The CDR3 DNA follows: TGTGCCAGCAGTACGAACCGGGACTTTGACACAGATACGCAGTATTTT. As protein: CASSTNRDFDTDTQYF.

This rearrangement joins TRBV13 to TRBJ2-2, with D perhaps matching TRBD1 (6 bases). Germline V gene sequence: CDR1 PRHDT, CDR2 FYEKMQ (reference sequence). CDR3 size: 14 residues. The V end lost 2 bases, the J end lost 7 bases, and 11 bases lay between the germline ends. DNA of the CDR3: TGTGCCAGCAGCTTACATGGGGGCGACGGGGAGCTGTTTTTT. Residues: CASSLHGGDGELFF.

V usage is TRBV19 and J usage is TRBJ1-2; TRBD1 aligns across 10 bases. Germline V gene sequence: CDR1 LNHDA, CDR2 SQIVND (reference sequence). The ends lost 8 bases at V and 4 bases at J; junction bases unmatched: 10. CDR3 size: 15 residues. CDR3 sequence: CASLPRQGASYGYTF. CDR3 nucleotide sequence: TGTGCCAGTTTACCCCGACAGGGGGCTAGCTATGGCTACACCTTC.

This clone has just a few counts. The chain carries TRBV15 and TRBJ2-2; the D gene is possibly TRBD1 (5 bases). The CDR3 runs to 15 residues. Germline V gene sequence: CDR1 LNHNV, CDR2 YYDKDF (reference sequence). V lost 0 bases and J 3 bases, leaving 8 bases between the germline ends. The CDR3 sequence is CATSRDRGDTGELFF. The CDR3 DNA sequence: TGTGCCACCAGCAGAGATAGGGGCGACACCGGGGAGCTGTTTTTT.

The chain links TRBV7-8 to TRBJ1-1; D gene ambiguous. Germline CDR1 reads SGHVS; CDR2 reads FQNEAQ. Deletions cut 1 base from V and 8 bases from J, with 14 bases between. The CDR3 extends over 14 amino acids. The CDR3 region has the DNA TGTGCCAGCAGCTTAGTCGGCAGACCTCCAGAAGCTTTCTTT. The encoded protein is CASSLVGRPPEAFF.

CDR3 loop: CASSLDTKVPNSYEQYF. DNA of the CDR3: TGTGCCAGCAGTTTGGACACAAAGGTCCCCAACTCCTACGAGCAGTACTTC. The J gene is TRBJ2-7, the V gene TRBV28; D might be TRBD1 (5 bases). This CDR3 has 17 residues. With 3 bases removed from V and 0 bases from J, the gap between germline ends came to 18 bases. Germline values: CDR1 MDHEN, CDR2 SYDVKM.

The V and J genes are TRBV7-8 and TRBJ1-2; D is possibly TRBD1 (5 bases). The CDR3 is 16 amino acids. In germline, CDR1 is SGHVS, CDR2 FQNEAQ. Trimming shortened V by 5 bases and J by 3 bases, and 19 bases separated the two germline ends. For the CDR3, the DNA is TGTGCCAGCAGCACGCCGAGGGGCCTAAGTGACTATGGCTACACCTTC. It specifies CASSTPRGLSDYGYTF. The full variable domain, in which reference TRBV7-8 and TRBJ1-2 provide the parts outside the CDR3, is GAGVSQSPRYKVAKRGQDVALRCDPISGHVSLFWYQQALGQGPEFLTYFQNEAQLDKSGLPSDRFFAERPEGSVSTLKIQRTQQEDSAVYLCASSTPRGLSDYGYTFGSGTRLTVV.

This clone is a singleton in its sample. The genes are TRBV15 and TRBJ1-4; D not certain. V was shortened by 1 base and J by 6 bases, with 6 bases between the two germline ends. Germline V lookup: CDR1 LNHNV, CDR2 YYDKDF (reference sequence). The CDR3 has 13 amino acids. CDR3 loop: CATSRGADEKLFF. DNA for the CDR3: TGTGCCACCAGCAGAGGGGCGGATGAAAAACTGTTTTTT.

J is TRBJ1-2 and V is TRBV28; TRBD1 might be the D (5 bases). The germline V gene has CDR1 MDHEN and CDR2 SYDVKM. With 2 bases removed from V and 7 bases from J, the gap between germline ends came to 23 bases. The CDR3 consists of 17 residues. This CDR3 reads CASSLPPSGIDSGGYTF. Written as DNA, the CDR3 is TGTGCCAGCAGTTTACCCCCCTCGGGAATCGACAGCGGTGGCTACACCTTC.

V and J are TRBV6-5 and TRBJ1-2, with D perhaps matching TRBD1 (5 bases). CDR3 length: 15 amino acids. Looked up from germline, CDR1 is MNHEY and CDR2 is SVGAGI. V lost 5 bases, J lost 6 bases, and 19 bases lay in between. CDR3 loop: CASSQGLLPLDGYTF. The CDR3, as DNA: TGTGCCAGCAGTCAGGGACTGCTGCCCCTAGATGGCTACACCTTC.

The chain joins TRBV9 to TRBJ2-6; D is perhaps TRBD2 (7 bases). Trimming cost V 4 bases and J 2 bases, with 19 bases left between them. CDR1 and CDR2 (germline): SGDLS, YYNGEE. The length of the CDR3 is 18 residues. DNA for the CDR3: TGTGCCAGCAGCCGAGGGGGGGCACCATTGGCTGGGGCCAACGTCCTGACTTTC. Translated, it gives CASSRGGAPLAGANVLTF.

This clone was picked up one time. This chain connects TRBV27 to TRBJ2-3; the match to TRBD2 covers 12 bases. Germline V CDR1 and CDR2: MNHEY, SMNVEV (reference sequence). CDR3 length equals 16 residues. The V segment lost 2 bases and the J segment 7 bases; nucleotides outside the gene matches: 7. DNA for the CDR3: TGTGCCAGCAGTTTAGGATGGGGACTAGCGGGTAATACGCAGTATTTT. The encoded protein is CASSLGWGLAGNTQYF.

J is TRBJ1-5 and V is TRBV9; D is unresolved. Germline values: CDR1 SGDLS, CDR2 YYNGEE. V lost 4 bases and J 3 bases, leaving 14 bases between the germline ends. The CDR3 runs to 15 residues. The CDR3 protein is CASSKGLGYNQPQHF. The CDR3 nucleotides read TGTGCCAGCAGCAAAGGACTGGGGTACAATCAGCCCCAGCATTTT.

The J gene is TRBJ2-1, the V gene TRBV6-5, with TRBD2 identical over 10 bases. Looked up from germline, CDR1 is MNHEY and CDR2 is SVGAGI. This CDR3 contains 16 residues. Trimming removed 4 bases from V and 7 bases from J; junction bases left unmatched: 10. The CDR3 reads CASSFLPSGSKNEQFF. In DNA form, the CDR3 reads TGTGCCAGCAGTTTCCTACCTAGCGGGAGTAAGAATGAGCAGTTCTTC.

The chain has TRBV5-6 and TRBJ2-7; no definite D call. The length of the CDR3 is 11 residues. V was clipped by 2 bases and J by 6 bases, with 6 bases between them. Per the germline V gene, CDR1 is SGHDT and CDR2 is YYEEEE. The CDR3 coding sequence is TGTGCCAGCAGCTTCTACTCCGAGCAGTACTTC. The encoded protein is CASSFYSEQYF.